Below, 29 T cell receptor beta chains from the same sample are listed, as sequenced in a study of CD8 T cells in Susac syndrome. When the RNA was reverse transcribed, random hexamers were used with an input of roughly 0.45 to 1 ug. TCRdb used MiXCR to reprocess the immunoSEQ multiplex PCR reads, holding one entry per CDR3 protein. The table lists around 200,000 distinct CDR3 sequences, 85% to 95% of them singletons. The sample comprised CD8+ T cells from PBMCs. These receptors were obtained from a human donor with Susac syndrome.

The CDR3 nucleotides read TGTGCCAGCAGCTTAGCGGGAGGGCCATCAGATACGCAGTATTTT. This codes for CASSLAGGPSDTQYF. V is TRBV11-1 and J is TRBJ2-3; 7 positions match TRBD2. This CDR3 has 15 residues. With 0 bases clipped from V and 4 bases from J, the junction kept 4 bases outside the gene matches. The germline CDR1 and CDR2 sequences are SGHAT and FQDESV (reference sequence).

This chain uses TRBV6-1 with TRBJ1-2; possibly TRBD1 for D (6 bases). Germline loops: CDR1 MNHNS, CDR2 SASEGT. V was cut by 3 bases and J by 4 bases, with 9 bases left in between. There are 13 residues in the CDR3. The CDR3 DNA is TGTGCCAGCAGTGACAGGGGTGGCTATGGCTACACCTTC. This translates into CASSDRGGYGYTF.

In DNA, the CDR3 is TGTGCCAGCAGCCCGACTAGCTCAGTAATAGCCAAAAACATTCAGTACTTC. Translated, it gives CASSPTSSVIAKNIQYF. The V call is TRBV9, the J call TRBJ2-4, with 7 bases aligning to TRBD2. The ends lost 4 bases at V and 0 bases at J; junction bases unmatched: 10. The CDR3 is made up of 17 amino acids. Germline V gives CDR1 SGDLS, CDR2 YYNGEE.

The chain has TRBV20-1 and TRBJ1-6; TRBD1 agrees at 10 bases. The CDR3 covers 15 residues. V shed 1 base and J 7 bases; nucleotides not matched to a gene: 4. Germline assignment: CDR1 DFQATT and CDR2 SNEGSKA (reference sequence). The CDR3 sequence is CSARAPGQGNSPLHF. The CDR3 DNA follows: TGCAGTGCTAGAGCTCCGGGACAGGGGAATTCACCCCTCCACTTT.

V usage is TRBV30 and J usage is TRBJ2-5, with D maybe TRBD2 (7 bases). Germline CDR1 and CDR2: GTSNPN and SVGIG (reference sequence). Trimming shortened V by 0 bases and J by 5 bases, and 13 bases separated the two germline ends. This CDR3 region has 14 residues. The CDR3 protein is CAWSVGGGAETQYF. In DNA form, the CDR3 reads TGTGCCTGGAGTGTGGGAGGGGGGGCGGAGACCCAGTACTTC.

The chain couples TRBV20-1 to TRBJ1-2; no firm D call. The germline V gene encodes CDR1 DFQATT and CDR2 SNEGSKA (reference sequence). The V gene lost 6 bases and the J gene lost 6 bases, with 5 bases spanning the gap. CDR3 size: 9 residues. The CDR3 DNA follows: TGCAGTGCCCACAATGGCTACACCTTC. Protein product: CSAHNGYTF.

The chain couples TRBV29-1 to TRBJ2-6; TRBD1 aligns across 11 bases. J was trimmed by 0 bases and V by 5 bases; bases with no gene match: 6. Germline V gives CDR1 SQVTM, CDR2 ANQGSEA. The CDR3 consists of 17 residues. CDR3 sequence: CSVIGTGGSSGANVLTF. CDR3 DNA sequence: TGCAGCGTTATAGGGACAGGGGGGAGCTCTGGGGCCAACGTCCTGACTTTC.

The chain has TRBV30 and TRBJ1-4; the D gene is possibly TRBD1 (5 bases). The CDR3 extends over 13 amino acids. The germline CDR1 and CDR2 sequences are GTSNPN and SVGIG (reference sequence). Trimming shortened V by 6 bases and J by 4 bases, and 12 bases separated the two germline ends. As DNA, the CDR3 is TGTGCCTGCGTGGGACGGTTTAATGAAAAACTGTTTTTT. Amino acid sequence: CACVGRFNEKLFF.

The table lists this clonotype with a few counts. The V and J genes are TRBV20-1 and TRBJ2-7; D call uncertain. Germline values: CDR1 DFQATT, CDR2 SNEGSKA (reference sequence). The V and J ends lost 3 bases and 4 bases respectively, with 7 bases between them. The CDR3 is 11 residues long. CDR3 nucleotide sequence: TGCAGTGCTAGGGGTGCGTACGAGCAGTACTTC. As protein: CSARGAYEQYF.

The CDR3 reads CASSLIGIGADTQYF. CDR3 nucleotides: TGTGCCAGCAGTTTGATCGGGATAGGGGCAGATACGCAGTATTTT. The chain uses TRBV28 and TRBJ2-3; D may match TRBD1 or TRBD2 (5 bases each). V gave up 3 bases and J gave up 4 bases, with 14 bases separating them. The CDR3 runs to 15 residues. The germline CDR1 and CDR2 sequences are MDHEN and SYDVKM.

The V call is TRBV12-3 or TRBV12-4, the J call TRBJ2-1, with 11 nucleotides matching TRBD1. With V trimmed by 4 bases and J by 3 bases, 8 bases remained unmatched. This CDR3 has 17 residues. For the CDR3, the DNA is TGTGCCAGCAGTTCCGGACAGGGGGCGAGCCACTACAATGAGCAGTTCTTC. This translates into CASSSGQGASHYNEQFF.

J is TRBJ1-3 and V is TRBV6-5; TRBD1 agrees at 7 bases. This CDR3 has 18 amino acids. Trimming took 0 bases from V and 4 from J; bases not matched to a gene: 12. CDR1 MNHEY and CDR2 SVGAGI come from the germline V gene. CDR3 bases: TGTGCCAGCAGTTACTCGCCCTGGGACAGACTCGACGGAAACACCATATATTTT. This sequence encodes CASSYSPWDRLDGNTIYF.

The chain recombines TRBV9 with TRBJ2-1, with a possible D match to TRBD2 (5 bases). Germline-derived CDR1 and CDR2 are SGDLS and YYNGEE. V lost 0 bases to trimming and J lost 2 bases, with 12 bases between them. The CDR3 consists of 16 residues. CDR3: CASSVGGLGAYNEQFF. The CDR3 DNA is TGTGCCAGCAGCGTAGGAGGGCTCGGGGCCTACAATGAGCAGTTCTTC.

This clonotype has only a few counts. The genes are TRBV12-3 or TRBV12-4 and TRBJ2-3; TRBD2 matches 8 bases. This CDR3 contains 15 residues. Trimming at V came to 3 bases and at J to 3 bases, leaving 5 bases not matched to a gene. For the CDR3, the DNA is TGTGCCAGCAGTTTGTCCCAGCGGGGGACAGATACGCAGTATTTT. It encodes CASSLSQRGTDTQYF.

J is TRBJ2-2 and V is TRBV19; unclear D gene. V shed 7 bases and J shed 8 bases, with 11 bases lying between them. This CDR3 region has 12 residues. The germline gives CDR1 LNHDA, CDR2 SQIVND (reference sequence). Here the CDR3 reads CASTPGFGELFF. CDR3 sequence (DNA): TGTGCCAGTACCCCGGGCTTTGGGGAGCTGTTTTTT.

This chain joins TRBV25-1 and TRBJ2-2; 9 nucleotides agree with TRBD2. The V and J ends lost 7 bases and 2 bases, in that order; junction bases with no gene match: 5. Germline V CDR1 and CDR2: MGHDK, SYGVNS. This CDR3 region has 15 residues. The CDR3 region has the DNA TGTGCCAGCACCGGACTAGCGATAAACACCGGGGAGCTGTTTTTT. Encoded protein: CASTGLAINTGELFF.

This clonotype was seen once. The chain employs TRBV6-2 or TRBV6-3 and TRBJ2-7, with D unclear. Germline lookup yields CDR1 MNHEY and CDR2 SVGEGT. V lost 2 bases and J 0 bases, leaving 8 bases between the germline ends. The CDR3 is made up of 14 amino acids. Here the CDR3 reads CASSYGLSSYEQYF. CDR3 nucleotides: TGTGCCAGCAGTTACGGGTTAAGCTCCTACGAGCAGTACTTC.

V gene TRBV4-1 combines with J gene TRBJ1-1, with D uncertain. The CDR3 length is 15 residues. Germline CDR1 reads MGHRA; CDR2 reads YSYEKL. V shed 1 base and J shed 5 bases, with 14 bases lying between them. The CDR3 sequence is CASSQADGYGTEAFF. As DNA, the CDR3 is TGCGCCAGCAGCCAAGCTGACGGGTATGGGACTGAAGCTTTCTTT.

This sequence joins TRBV30 and TRBJ1-2, with D perhaps matching TRBD1 (5 bases). This CDR3 has 15 residues. The germline gives CDR1 GTSNPN, CDR2 SVGIG (reference sequence). The germline V and J ends were trimmed by 2 bases and 8 bases, with 21 bases remaining between them. Written as DNA, the CDR3 is TGTGCCTGGAGTAACCGGGACGCAAACGGGGGGGGCTACACCTTC. Translated: CAWSNRDANGGGYTF.

The chain uses TRBV13 and TRBJ1-1, with D hard to call. The V end lost 0 bases, the J end lost 1 base, and 3 bases lay between the germline ends. CDR3 length equals 13 residues. CDR1 and CDR2 (germline): PRHDT, FYEKMQ (reference sequence). CDR3 sequence reads: CASSLGENTEAFF. The CDR3 nucleotides are TGTGCCAGCAGCTTAGGCGAGAACACTGAAGCTTTCTTT.

The J gene is TRBJ2-5, the V gene TRBV29-1; no reliable D call. CDR1 and CDR2 from the germline V gene are SQVTM and ANQGSEA. V shed 3 bases and J shed 5 bases, with 4 bases lying between them. CDR3 length: 10 residues. CDR3 bases: TGCAGCGTTGAGTTGGAGACCCAGTACTTC. As protein: CSVELETQYF.

The chain is built from TRBV13 and TRBJ2-7, with 10 bases that match TRBD2. Germline V gene data show CDR1 as PRHDT and CDR2 as FYEKMQ (reference sequence). This CDR3 region has 16 residues. J gave up 5 bases and V 1 base, and 8 bases lay outside the gene matches. CDR3 bases: TGTGCCAGCAGCTTAGTTCCTAGCGGGAGTGAAGACGAGCAGTACTTC. This gives the protein CASSLVPSGSEDEQYF.

J is TRBJ2-4 and V is TRBV28; TRBD1 agrees at 8 bases. V gave up 4 bases and J gave up 1 base; unmatched junction bases: 3. This CDR3 is 15 amino acids long. Per the germline V gene, CDR1 is MDHEN and CDR2 is SYDVKM. CDR3 nucleotide sequence: TGTGCCAGCAGTTACCGGACAGGGGCCAAAAACATTCAGTACTTC. Protein product: CASSYRTGAKNIQYF.

This clonotype was counted a single time. The chain has TRBV9 and TRBJ2-1, with TRBD2 matching 8 bases. The germline CDR1 and CDR2 sequences are SGDLS and YYNGEE. CDR3 length: 15 residues. J was trimmed by 15 bases and V by 1 base; bases with no gene match: 15. CDR3 DNA: TGTGCCAGCAGCGTAACTTCTAGCGGGTCCAGTAGTACGTTCTTC. This translates into CASSVTSSGSSSTFF.

The J gene is TRBJ2-3, the V gene TRBV7-6, with 10 bases fitting TRBD2. With 2 bases clipped from V and 1 base from J, the junction kept 3 bases outside the gene matches. The CDR3 consists of 16 residues. CDR1 is SGHVS, CDR2 FNYEAQ, per germline. CDR3 loop: CASSLPGTSGTDTQYF. In DNA, the CDR3 is TGTGCCAGCAGCTTACCCGGGACTAGCGGCACAGATACGCAGTATTTT.

The chain couples TRBV11-2 to TRBJ2-3, with a possible D match to TRBD1 (5 bases). CDR3 length equals 15 residues. V gave up 1 base and J gave up 6 bases, with 14 bases separating them. Germline lookup yields CDR1 SGHAT and CDR2 FQNNGV. In DNA form, the CDR3 reads TGTGCCAGCAGCTTAGCGAGACCCAGGGTGGATACGCAGTATTTT. Amino acid sequence: CASSLARPRVDTQYF. The whole variable domain, filled in from reference TRBV11-2 and TRBJ2-3, reads EAGVAQSPRYKIIEKRQSVAFWCNPISGHATLYWYQQILGQGPKLLIQFQNNGVVDDSQLPKDRFSAERLKGVDSTLKIQPAKLEDSAVYLCASSLARPRVDTQYFGPGTRLTVL.

CDR3 coding DNA: TGTGCCAGCAGCGCCGGGACAGCCTACGAGCAGTACTTC. It yields the protein CASSAGTAYEQYF. The chain links TRBV7-9 to TRBJ2-7; the match to TRBD1 covers 7 bases. V was clipped by 5 bases and J by 2 bases; unmatched bases: 3. The CDR3 totals 13 residues. CDR1 and CDR2 (germline): SEHNR, FQNEAQ (reference sequence).

The chain combines TRBV9 with TRBJ2-1; the match to TRBD2 covers 14 bases. Germline-derived CDR1 and CDR2 are SGDLS and YYNGEE. Unmatched junction bases numbered 12, after V lost 0 bases and J lost 10 bases. The length of the CDR3 is 18 residues. The CDR3 sequence: CASSVVGRGTSGSEEQFF. CDR3 in DNA: TGTGCCAGCAGCGTAGTGGGGCGGGGGACTAGCGGGAGTGAAGAGCAGTTCTTC.

The chain combines TRBV12-3 or TRBV12-4 with TRBJ2-3; D is undetermined. The CDR3 covers 15 residues. With 2 bases removed from V and 5 bases from J, the gap between germline ends came to 14 bases. The CDR3 bases are TGTGCCAGCAGTTTAACGGCTAATGCTAGAGATACGCAGTATTTT. Its protein is CASSLTANARDTQYF.